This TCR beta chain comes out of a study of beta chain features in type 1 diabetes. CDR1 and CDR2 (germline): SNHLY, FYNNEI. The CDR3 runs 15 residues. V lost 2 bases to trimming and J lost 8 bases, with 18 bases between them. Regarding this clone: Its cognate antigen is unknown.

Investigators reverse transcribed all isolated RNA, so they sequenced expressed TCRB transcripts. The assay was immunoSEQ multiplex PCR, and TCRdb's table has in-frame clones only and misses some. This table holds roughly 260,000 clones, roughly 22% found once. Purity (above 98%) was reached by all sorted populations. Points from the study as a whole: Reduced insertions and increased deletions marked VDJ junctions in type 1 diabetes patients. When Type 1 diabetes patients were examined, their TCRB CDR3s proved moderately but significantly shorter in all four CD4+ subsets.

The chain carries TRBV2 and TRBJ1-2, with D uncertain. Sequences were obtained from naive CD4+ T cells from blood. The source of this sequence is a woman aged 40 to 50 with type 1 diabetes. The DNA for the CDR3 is TGTGCCAGCAGTGAAAATGGGCTAGGGCCGGGAGGCTACACCTTC. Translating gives CASSENGLGPGGYTF.